This TCR beta chain is from a study of blood T cell repertoires in COVID-19. Authors' analysis steps: How many nucleated cells were present was estimated from reference gene primer amplification. Assay used: immunoSEQ multiplex PCR; TCRdb lists only in-frame clones, some missing. V and J calls and clone size come straight from that table; D and trimming were deduced from the DNA. This sample has about 390,000 clones, with around nine tenths found just once. Living in 24 US areas, the participants were between roughly 18 and 95 years of age. Cohort allocation depended upon clinical history that participants reported. The study counted Cohort 3 donors as recovered given two negative PCRs, clearance, or symptom resolution. The material sequenced was PBMCs or T cells enriched from blood (not recorded which). This sequence was found in a woman between 50 and 59 years old who had recovered from COVID-19.

The CDR3 sequence: CASSLVVTGAGELFF. For the CDR3, the DNA is TGTGCCAGCAGTTTAGTGGTAACGGGGGCCGGGGAGCTGTTTTTT. V gene TRBV28 combines with J gene TRBJ2-2; tentative D call: TRBD2 (6 bases). The germline V gene encodes CDR1 MDHEN and CDR2 SYDVKM. The CDR3 loop spans 15 amino acids. V lost 2 bases and J lost 6, with 13 bases in between.